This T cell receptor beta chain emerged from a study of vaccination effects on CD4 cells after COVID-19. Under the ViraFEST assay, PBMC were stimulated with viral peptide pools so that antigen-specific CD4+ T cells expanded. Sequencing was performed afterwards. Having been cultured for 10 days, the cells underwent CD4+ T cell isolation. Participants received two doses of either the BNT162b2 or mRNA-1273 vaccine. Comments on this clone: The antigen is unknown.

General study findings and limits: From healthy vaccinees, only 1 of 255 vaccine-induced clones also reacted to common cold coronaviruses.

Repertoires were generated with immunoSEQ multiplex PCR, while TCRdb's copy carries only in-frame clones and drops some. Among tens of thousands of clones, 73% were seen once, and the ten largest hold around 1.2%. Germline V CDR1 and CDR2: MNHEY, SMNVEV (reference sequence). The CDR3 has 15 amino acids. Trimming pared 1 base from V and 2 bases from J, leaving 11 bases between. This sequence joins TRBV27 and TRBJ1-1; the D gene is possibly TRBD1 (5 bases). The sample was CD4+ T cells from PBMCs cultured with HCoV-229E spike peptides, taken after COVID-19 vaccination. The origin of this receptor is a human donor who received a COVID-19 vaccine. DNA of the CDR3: TGTGCCAGCAGTTTATTTGGGGGTCCAAACACTGAAGCTTTCTTT. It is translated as CASSLFGGPNTEAFF.